What follows are 32 T cell receptor beta chains derived from one specimen sequenced in a study of blood T cell repertoires in COVID-19. Some clones are missing from TCRdb's copy, which holds only in-frame ones; the method was immunoSEQ multiplex PCR. Here the sample spans 430,000 or so clones, 70% to 90% being singletons. The specimen was peripheral blood. The receptors shown here come from a man between 18 and 29 years old with COVID-19, enrolled during active disease.

The chain recombines TRBV3-1 (or the pseudogene TRBV3-2) with TRBJ1-5, with no clear D. V was pared by 1 base and J by 5 bases, with 9 bases between. CDR1 is LGHDT, CDR2 YNNKEL, per germline (reference sequence). The CDR3 is 14 amino acids. The CDR3 DNA is TGTGCCAGCAGCCAAGGAGGGATGGATCAGCCCCAGCATTTT. This gives the protein CASSQGGMDQPQHF.

The chain recombines TRBV19 with TRBJ2-7; 8 bases align to TRBD1. The ends lost 5 bases at V and 3 bases at J; junction bases unmatched: 9. Germline V CDR1 and CDR2: LNHDA, SQIVND (reference sequence). The CDR3 is made up of 15 amino acids. The CDR3 nucleotides are TGTGCCAGTAGTCCGCGGACAGGGATGGTCTACGAGCAGTACTTC. This encodes CASSPRTGMVYEQYF.

The chain joins TRBV7-2 to TRBJ2-3; D gene ambiguous. V lost 1 base, J lost 0 bases, and 17 bases lay in between. This CDR3 is built from 18 residues. Germline V gene lookup returns CDR1 SGHTA and CDR2 FQGNSA. CDR3 residues: CASSLELIAPPSTDTQYF. CDR3 nucleotide sequence: TGTGCCAGCAGCTTAGAACTAATTGCCCCACCTAGCACAGATACGCAGTATTTT.

This chain joins TRBV10-2 and TRBJ1-2; 10 bases are a match to TRBD1. Germline assignment: CDR1 WSHSY and CDR2 SAAADI. V was clipped by 6 bases and J by 1 base; unmatched bases: 11. The CDR3 has 17 amino acids. CDR3 DNA sequence: TGCGCCAGCAGAGATACTATGACAGGGGGCATTAACTATGGCTACACCTTC. Translated, it gives CASRDTMTGGINYGYTF.

The rearrangement uses TRBV12-3 or TRBV12-4 and TRBJ2-5, with TRBD2 matching over 7 bases. V gave up 6 bases and J gave up 2 bases; unmatched junction bases: 3. The CDR3 spans 13 residues. Written as DNA, the CDR3 is TGTGCCAGCAGGCGGGGGTATCAAGAGACCCAGTACTTC. Translation gives CASRRGYQETQYF.

As for this clone: Germline and junction disagree at one end, which may indicate a read error. The chain uses TRBV19 and TRBJ2-3; 8 bases align to TRBD2. The length of the CDR3 is 13 residues. Germline CDR1 and CDR2: LNHDA and SQIVND (reference sequence). CDR3 residues: CAGRAGESDTQYF. In DNA, the CDR3 is TGTGCCGGTAGAGCGGGAGAATCAGATACGCAGTATTTT.

The chain uses TRBV19 and TRBJ1-1, with 7 bases aligning to TRBD1. This CDR3 region has 17 residues. Germline CDR1 reads LNHDA; CDR2 reads SQIVND (reference sequence). The V and J ends lost 3 bases and 0 bases, in that order; junction bases with no gene match: 10. The CDR3 loop is CASSMRGTVVMNTEAFF. CDR3 coding DNA: TGTGCCAGTAGTATGCGTGGGACAGTTGTCATGAACACTGAAGCTTTCTTT.

This chain connects TRBV7-6 to TRBJ2-1, with 12 bases matching TRBD2. The CDR3 is 16 amino acids. The V gene end was trimmed by 5 bases and the J gene end by 5 bases; junction bases not matched to a gene: 7. The germline V gene has CDR1 SGHVS and CDR2 FNYEAQ. The CDR3 region has the DNA TGTGCCAGCAGCCATAGCCCTAGCGGGGGGGACAATGAGCAGTTCTTC. It yields the protein CASSHSPSGGDNEQFF.

This clone was seen a few times. The V call is TRBV13, the J call TRBJ1-2; D perhaps matches TRBD1 (5 bases). The germline V gene has CDR1 PRHDT and CDR2 FYEKMQ (reference sequence). V lost 0 bases to trimming and J lost 4 bases, with 12 bases between them. The CDR3 length is 15 residues. CDR3 bases: TGTGCCAGCAGCTTAGGTTCGGGCAGGGTCTATGGCTACACCTTC. It encodes CASSLGSGRVYGYTF.

The genes are TRBV7-9 and TRBJ1-6; 10 positions agree with TRBD1. With 5 bases clipped from V and 6 bases from J, the junction kept 7 bases outside the gene matches. In germline, CDR1 is SEHNR, CDR2 FQNEAQ (reference sequence). The CDR3 has 16 amino acids. The CDR3 spells CASSPGQGGSNSPLHF. CDR3 nucleotides: TGTGCCAGCAGCCCAGGACAGGGGGGTAGTAATTCACCCCTCCACTTT. The full variable domain, rest sourced from reference TRBV7-9 and TRBJ1-6, is DTGVSQNPRHKITKRGQNVTFRCDPISEHNRLYWYRQTLGQGPEFLTYFQNEAQLEKSRLLSDRFSAERPKGSFSTLEIQRTEQGDSAMYLCASSPGQGGSNSPLHFGNGTRLTVT.

This clone was detected once. The chain carries TRBV5-1 and TRBJ2-2, with 10 bases fitting TRBD1. Germline V gene sequence: CDR1 SGHRS, CDR2 YFSETQ. With V trimmed by 4 bases and J by 0 bases, 3 bases remained unmatched. The CDR3 consists of 16 residues. The CDR3 region is CASSQGTGANTGELFF. In DNA, the CDR3 is TGCGCCAGCAGCCAGGGGACAGGGGCGAACACCGGGGAGCTGTTTTTT.

This chain joins TRBV10-3 and TRBJ1-5; D gene uncertain. CDR3 length: 15 amino acids. V was cut by 0 bases and J by 9 bases, with 15 bases left in between. Germline CDR1 ENHRY, CDR2 SYGVKD. In DNA, the CDR3 is TGTGCCATCAGTGAGTCAGGGAGGCCTGCTGGGCCCCAGCATTTT. Translation: CAISESGRPAGPQHF.

The chain joins TRBV5-8 to TRBJ1-2; D not certain. The CDR3 runs 10 residues. Germline lookup yields CDR1 SGHTS and CDR2 YDEGEE. V lost 2 bases to trimming and J lost 8 bases, with 4 bases between them. This CDR3 reads CASSFEGYTF. As DNA, the CDR3 is TGTGCCAGCAGCTTCGAGGGCTACACCTTC.

The genes are TRBV19 and TRBJ2-7; perhaps TRBD1 as D (6 bases). CDR1 is LNHDA and CDR2 is SQIVND in the germline V gene (reference sequence). V shed 2 bases and J shed 4 bases, with 15 bases lying between them. This CDR3 is built from 15 residues. This chain's CDR3 is CASSITPDSIYEQYF. The CDR3 DNA is TGTGCCAGTAGTATAACCCCGGACAGCATTTACGAGCAGTACTTC.

The chain recombines TRBV30 with TRBJ2-7; D might be TRBD1 (5 bases). CDR1 and CDR2 (germline): GTSNPN, SVGIG (reference sequence). Trimming took off 3 bases at V and 2 bases at J, with 8 bases between the two ends. The CDR3 loop spans 12 amino acids. CDR3 nucleotides: TGTGCCTGGAGCCAGGGTCCCTACGAGCAGTACTTC. Its translation is CAWSQGPYEQYF.

As for this clone: Other DNA sequences within the sample encode an identical CDR3. This sequence joins TRBV5-6 and TRBJ2-1; 7 positions agree with TRBD1. V shed 0 bases and J 2 bases; nucleotides not matched to a gene: 2. CDR3 length: 15 residues. CDR1 is SGHDT, CDR2 YYEEEE, per germline. CDR3 sequence reads: CASSLGDRAYNEQFF. As DNA, the CDR3 is TGTGCCAGCAGCTTGGGGGACAGAGCCTACAATGAGCAGTTCTTC.

The rearrangement joins TRBV4-1 to TRBJ2-3; D not resolved. The germline CDR1 and CDR2 sequences are MGHRA and YSYEKL. The CDR3 consists of 12 residues. V lost 1 base and J 14 bases, leaving 13 bases between the germline ends. As DNA, the CDR3 is TGCGCCAGCAGCCAAGGGAGTAGCTACTGGTATTTT. Its translation: CASSQGSSYWYF.

The gene calls are TRBV3-1 (or the pseudogene TRBV3-2) and TRBJ2-1; a possible D gene is TRBD1 (5 bases). CDR1 and CDR2 from the germline V gene are LGHDT and YNNKEL (reference sequence). V was cut by 0 bases and J by 6 bases, with 6 bases left in between. CDR3 length: 13 residues. The CDR3, as DNA: TGTGCCAGCAGCCAAGAAAGGGGCAATGAGCAGTTCTTC. Its protein product is CASSQERGNEQFF.

The chain links TRBV15 to TRBJ1-4, with D hard to call. V was clipped by 0 bases and J by 1 base, with 6 bases between them. The CDR3 spans 15 residues. Germline V CDR1 and CDR2: LNHNV, YYDKDF (reference sequence). The CDR3 here is CATSREGRTNEKLFF. DNA for the CDR3: TGTGCCACCAGCAGAGAGGGCAGAACTAATGAAAAACTGTTTTTT.

V gene TRBV5-1 combines with J gene TRBJ2-1; 8 bases align to TRBD1. This CDR3 is built from 16 residues. CDR1 is SGHRS and CDR2 is YFSETQ in the germline V gene. V lost 4 bases, J lost 8 bases, and 14 bases stayed unmatched. The CDR3 here is CASSQAGGRTDHEQFF. CDR3 bases: TGCGCCAGCAGCCAAGCAGGGGGCCGTACGGATCATGAGCAGTTCTTC.

J is TRBJ2-5 and V is TRBV4-1; 16 nucleotides match TRBD2. Germline V gene data show CDR1 as MGHRA and CDR2 as YSYEKL. The V gene end was trimmed by 0 bases and the J gene end by 9 bases; junction bases not matched to a gene: 16. There are 20 residues in the CDR3. The CDR3 loop reads CASSQEGGGTSGRARMAQYF. DNA for the CDR3: TGCGCCAGCAGCCAAGAGGGAGGTGGGACTAGCGGGAGGGCCCGCATGGCCCAGTACTTC.

The J gene is TRBJ2-7, the V gene TRBV18; TRBD1 might be the D (6 bases). Per germline, CDR1 KGHSH and CDR2 LQKENI. CDR3 length: 13 amino acids. V lost 4 bases to trimming and J lost 3 bases, with 10 bases between them. CDR3 DNA: TGTGCCAGCTCACGAGCACAGGGCTACGAGCAGTACTTC. Its translation: CASSRAQGYEQYF.

The gene calls are TRBV15 and TRBJ2-1, with 11 positions matching TRBD2. J was trimmed by 6 bases and V by 1 base; bases with no gene match: 8. Per the germline V gene, CDR1 is LNHNV and CDR2 is YYDKDF (reference sequence). This CDR3 is 17 amino acids long. CDR3 sequence: CATSRGASGGYVNEQFF. The DNA for the CDR3 is TGTGCCACCAGCAGAGGAGCTAGCGGGGGGTACGTCAATGAGCAGTTCTTC.

CDR3 residues: CASSIEGQLVTFF. The CDR3 nucleotides read TGTGCCAGTAGTATAGAAGGACAGCTTGTGACGTTCTTC. The V call is TRBV19, the J call TRBJ2-1, with a weak D call TRBD1 (6 bases). CDR1 is LNHDA and CDR2 is SQIVND in the germline V gene (reference sequence). The CDR3 has 13 residues. V shed 0 bases and J shed 15 bases, with 15 bases lying between them.

This clone came up once. The chain has TRBV21-1 and TRBJ2-2; the table assigns TRBD2, which was not confirmed against the DNA. TRBV21-1 is a documented pseudogene. The CDR3 is made up of 18 amino acids. CDR3 DNA sequence: TGTGCCAGCAGCAAAGAGGTAGCGGGGGGGCCTGACACCGGGGAGCTGTTTTTT. It translates to CASSKEVAGGPDTGELFF.

The V gene is TRBV5-5, the J gene TRBJ1-4; D not resolved. The CDR3 is 14 amino acids. Germline V gives CDR1 SGHKS, CDR2 YYEKEE (reference sequence). Trimming stripped 1 base from V and 4 bases from J, with 8 bases between. The CDR3 spells CASSLMGSNEKLFF. CDR3 DNA: TGTGCCAGCAGCTTGATGGGGAGTAATGAAAAACTGTTTTTT.

V and J are TRBV29-1 and TRBJ2-4; 8 bases fit TRBD1. Germline V gene data show CDR1 as SQVTM and CDR2 as ANQGSEA. The length of the CDR3 is 13 residues. CDR3 DNA sequence: TGCAGTGCCGCGGGGACAGGCAAAAACATTCAGTACTTC. This encodes CSAAGTGKNIQYF.

The chain joins TRBV9 to TRBJ2-5; the match to TRBD2 covers 11 bases. CDR3 size: 14 residues. V gave up 2 bases and J gave up 4 bases; unmatched junction bases: 1. The V gene's germline CDR1 is SGDLS and CDR2 YYNGEE. The CDR3 spells CASSVGLAGETQYF. The CDR3, as DNA: TGTGCCAGCAGCGTCGGACTAGCGGGAGAGACCCAGTACTTC.

Only one count was recorded for this clone. The chain uses TRBV3-1 (or the pseudogene TRBV3-2) and TRBJ2-1, with no clear D. The CDR3 totals 12 residues. Germline V gene lookup returns CDR1 LGHDT and CDR2 YNNKEL (reference sequence). The V end was cut by 0 bases, the J end by 13 bases, with 10 bases between. This CDR3 reads CASSQDPTDQFF. The CDR3 DNA reads as TGTGCCAGCAGCCAAGATCCTACAGACCAGTTCTTC.

This clone was seen a few times. The chain links TRBV29-1 to TRBJ2-3, with 10 bases identical to TRBD2. The CDR3 contains 13 residues. Per germline, CDR1 SQVTM and CDR2 ANQGSEA. Unmatched junction bases numbered 0, after V lost 6 bases and J lost 0 bases. CDR3 amino acids: CSVTSGSTDTQYF. CDR3 in DNA: TGCAGCGTGACTAGCGGGAGCACAGATACGCAGTATTTT.

V and J are TRBV5-4 and TRBJ2-5; weak D call: TRBD2 (6 bases). The germline V and J ends were trimmed by 4 bases and 1 base, with 14 bases remaining between them. CDR1 SGHNT and CDR2 YYREEE come from the germline V gene (reference sequence). The length of the CDR3 is 15 residues. CDR3 amino acids: CASSPGGLTQETQYF. CDR3 bases: TGTGCCAGCAGCCCTGGGGGACTTACCCAAGAGACCCAGTACTTC.

The V gene is TRBV6-5, the J gene TRBJ1-3; D may be TRBD1 (5 bases). V lost 6 bases, J lost 1 base, and 13 bases lay in between. Germline assignment: CDR1 MNHEY and CDR2 SVGAGI. The CDR3 consists of 15 residues. The CDR3 loop reads CASRAGTSSGNTIYF. The CDR3 bases are TGTGCCAGCAGGGCGGGGACCTCGTCTGGAAACACCATATATTTT.